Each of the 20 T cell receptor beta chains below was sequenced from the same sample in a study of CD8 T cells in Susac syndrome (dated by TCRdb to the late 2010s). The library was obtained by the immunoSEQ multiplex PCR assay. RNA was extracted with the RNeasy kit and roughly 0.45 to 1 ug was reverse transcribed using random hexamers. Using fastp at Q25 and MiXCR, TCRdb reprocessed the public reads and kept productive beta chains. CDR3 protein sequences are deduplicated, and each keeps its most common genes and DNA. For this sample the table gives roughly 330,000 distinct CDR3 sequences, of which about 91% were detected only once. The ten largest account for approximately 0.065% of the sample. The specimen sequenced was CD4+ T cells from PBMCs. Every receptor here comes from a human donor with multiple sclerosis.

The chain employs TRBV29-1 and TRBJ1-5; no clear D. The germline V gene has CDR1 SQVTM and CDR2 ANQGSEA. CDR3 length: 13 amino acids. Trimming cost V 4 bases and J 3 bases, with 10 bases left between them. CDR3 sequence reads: CSVGSRFNQPQHF. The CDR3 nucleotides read TGCAGCGTTGGCAGCAGGTTCAATCAGCCCCAGCATTTT.

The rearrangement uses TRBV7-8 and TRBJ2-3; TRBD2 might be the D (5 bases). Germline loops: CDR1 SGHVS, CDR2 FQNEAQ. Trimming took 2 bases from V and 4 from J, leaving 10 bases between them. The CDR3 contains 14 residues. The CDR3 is CASSLRRNADTQYF. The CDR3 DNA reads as TGTGCCAGCAGCTTACGGAGGAATGCAGATACGCAGTATTTT.

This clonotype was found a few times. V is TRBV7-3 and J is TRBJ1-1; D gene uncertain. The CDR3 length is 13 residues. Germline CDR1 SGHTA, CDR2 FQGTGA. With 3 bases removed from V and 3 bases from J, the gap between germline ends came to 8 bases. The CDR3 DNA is TGTGCCAGCAGCTTGGAACTCGACACTGAAGCTTTCTTT. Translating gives CASSLELDTEAFF.

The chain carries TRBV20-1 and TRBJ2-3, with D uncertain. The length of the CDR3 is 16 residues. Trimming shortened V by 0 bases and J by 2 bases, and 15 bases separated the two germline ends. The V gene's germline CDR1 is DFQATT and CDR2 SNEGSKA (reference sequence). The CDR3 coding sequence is TGCAGTGCTAGAGACAGTGGCTGGCAGTTCACAGATACGCAGTATTTT. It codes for CSARDSGWQFTDTQYF.

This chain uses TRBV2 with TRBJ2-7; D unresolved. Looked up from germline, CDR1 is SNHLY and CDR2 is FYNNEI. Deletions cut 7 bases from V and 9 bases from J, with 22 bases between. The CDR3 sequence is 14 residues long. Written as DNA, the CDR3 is TGTGCCAGCAAAAGTTCGACGTTGGATACCGGGCAGTACTTC. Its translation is CASKSSTLDTGQYF.

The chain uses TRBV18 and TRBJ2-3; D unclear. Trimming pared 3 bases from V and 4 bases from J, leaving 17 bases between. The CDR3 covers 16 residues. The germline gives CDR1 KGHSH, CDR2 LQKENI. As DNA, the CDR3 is TGTGCCAGCTCACCCGTACCGGGTCCTTTGGCAGATACGCAGTATTTT. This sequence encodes CASSPVPGPLADTQYF.

CDR3 loop: CASSSLSGRGVSGYTF. The CDR3 DNA sequence: TGTGCCAGCAGTTCCCTATCGGGCAGGGGAGTTAGTGGCTACACCTTC. This sequence joins TRBV27 and TRBJ1-2; maybe TRBD1 (6 bases). Germline CDR1 reads MNHEY; CDR2 reads SMNVEV (reference sequence). V shed 4 bases and J shed 7 bases, with 22 bases lying between them. The CDR3 has 16 residues.

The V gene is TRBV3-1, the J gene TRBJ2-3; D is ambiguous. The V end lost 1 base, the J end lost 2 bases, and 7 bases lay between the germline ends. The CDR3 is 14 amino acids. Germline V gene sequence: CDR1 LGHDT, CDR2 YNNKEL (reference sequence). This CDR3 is CASSQGSTTDTQYF. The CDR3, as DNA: TGTGCCAGCAGCCAAGGCAGTACCACAGATACGCAGTATTTT.

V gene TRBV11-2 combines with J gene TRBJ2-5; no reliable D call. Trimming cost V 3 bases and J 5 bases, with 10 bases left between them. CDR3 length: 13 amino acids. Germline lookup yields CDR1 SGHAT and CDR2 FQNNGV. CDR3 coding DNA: TGTGCCAGCAGCTTCGACTTCTTGGAGACCCAGTACTTC. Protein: CASSFDFLETQYF.

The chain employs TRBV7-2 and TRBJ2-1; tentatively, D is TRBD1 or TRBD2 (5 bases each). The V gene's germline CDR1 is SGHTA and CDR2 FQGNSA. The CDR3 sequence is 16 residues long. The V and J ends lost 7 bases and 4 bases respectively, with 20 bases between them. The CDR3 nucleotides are TGTGCCAGCAAACCGACCCTGACCGGGGCTTACAATGAGCAGTTCTTC. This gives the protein CASKPTLTGAYNEQFF.

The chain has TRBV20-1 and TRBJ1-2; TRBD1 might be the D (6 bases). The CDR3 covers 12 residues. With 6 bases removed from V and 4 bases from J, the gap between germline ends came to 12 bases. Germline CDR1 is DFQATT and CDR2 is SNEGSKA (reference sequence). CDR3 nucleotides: TGCAGTGCAACGACAGGCCCCTATGGCTACACCTTC. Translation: CSATTGPYGYTF.

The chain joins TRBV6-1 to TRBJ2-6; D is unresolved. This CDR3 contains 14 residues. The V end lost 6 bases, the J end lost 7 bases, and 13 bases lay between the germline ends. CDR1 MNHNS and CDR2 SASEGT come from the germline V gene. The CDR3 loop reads CASSDIRAANVLTF. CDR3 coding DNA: TGTGCCAGCAGCGACATTCGGGCAGCCAACGTCCTGACTTTC.

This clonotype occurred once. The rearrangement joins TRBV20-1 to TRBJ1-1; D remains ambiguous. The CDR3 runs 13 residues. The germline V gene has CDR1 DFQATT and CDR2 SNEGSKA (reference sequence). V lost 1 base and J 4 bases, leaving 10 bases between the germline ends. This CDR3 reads CSARGRPTTEAFF. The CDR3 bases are TGCAGTGCTAGAGGCCGTCCCACCACTGAAGCTTTCTTT.

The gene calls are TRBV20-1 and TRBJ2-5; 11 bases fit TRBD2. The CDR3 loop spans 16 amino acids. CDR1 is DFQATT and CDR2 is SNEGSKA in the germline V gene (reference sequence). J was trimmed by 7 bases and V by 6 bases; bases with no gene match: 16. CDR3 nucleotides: TGCAGTGCCCTGAACCCGGGACTAGCGGTCTTCGGGACCCAGTACTTC. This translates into CSALNPGLAVFGTQYF.

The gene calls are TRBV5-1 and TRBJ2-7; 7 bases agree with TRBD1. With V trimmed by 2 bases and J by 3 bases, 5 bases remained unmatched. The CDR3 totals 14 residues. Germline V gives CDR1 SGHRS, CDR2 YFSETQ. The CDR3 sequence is CASSFRDSVYEQYF. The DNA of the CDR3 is TGCGCCAGCAGCTTCCGGGACAGCGTCTACGAGCAGTACTTC.

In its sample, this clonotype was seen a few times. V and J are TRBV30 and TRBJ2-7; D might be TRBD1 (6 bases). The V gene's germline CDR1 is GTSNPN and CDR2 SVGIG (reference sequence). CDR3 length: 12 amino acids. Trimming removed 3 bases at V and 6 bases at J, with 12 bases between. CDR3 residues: CAWSRQVSEQYF. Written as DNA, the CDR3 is TGTGCCTGGAGCAGACAGGTATCCGAGCAGTACTTC.

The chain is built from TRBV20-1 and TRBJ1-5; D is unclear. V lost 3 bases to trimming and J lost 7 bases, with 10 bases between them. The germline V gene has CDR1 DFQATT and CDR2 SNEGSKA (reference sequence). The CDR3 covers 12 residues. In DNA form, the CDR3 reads TGCAGTGCTAGTTCAACGGAGCAGCCCCAGCATTTT. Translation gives CSASSTEQPQHF.

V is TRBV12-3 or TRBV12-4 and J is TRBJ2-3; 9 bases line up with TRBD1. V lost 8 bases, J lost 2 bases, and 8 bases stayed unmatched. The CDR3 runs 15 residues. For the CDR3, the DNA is TGTGCCAGCTGCCCGACAGGGGGAGTCACAGATACGCAGTATTTT. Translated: CASCPTGGVTDTQYF.

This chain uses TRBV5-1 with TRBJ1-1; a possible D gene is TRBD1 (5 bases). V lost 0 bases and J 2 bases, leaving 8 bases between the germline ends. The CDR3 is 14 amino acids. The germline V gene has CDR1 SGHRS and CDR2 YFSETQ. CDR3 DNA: TGCGCCAGCAGCTTGGGGACATTTAACACTGAAGCTTTCTTT. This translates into CASSLGTFNTEAFF.

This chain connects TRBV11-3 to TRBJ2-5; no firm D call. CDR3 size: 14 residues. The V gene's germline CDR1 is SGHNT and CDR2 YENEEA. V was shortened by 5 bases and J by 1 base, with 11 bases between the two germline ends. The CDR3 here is CASSAGRSQETQYF. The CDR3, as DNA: TGTGCCAGCAGCGCAGGCCGGTCCCAAGAGACCCAGTACTTC.